This T cell receptor (beta chain) was identified during a study of blood T cell repertoires in COVID-19 (dated by TCRdb to the early 2020s). With respect to the entire study: Collaborator samples came from the United States, Italy and Spain and covered acute and convalescent phases of COVID-19. The material from the prospective study consisted of cDNA or gDNA derived from T cells, B-cell-depleted T cells, or PBMCs. Subjects who had been exposed to COVID-19, were actively infected with it, or had recovered from it provided the deeply sampled blood TCRbeta repertoires that made up the dataset. A freely available public database, intended as a resource for researchers studying the immune response to SARS-CoV-2, is where the repertoires were released. Samples were obtained from the ongoing ImmuneRACE study (first 160 participants) and from approximately 1,200 subjects provided by 6 global collaborators. Sample metadata almost always included a de-identified subject ID, COVID-19 status, age in years and sex. Where available, HLA class I and class II types were taken from metadata supplied by the sample provider and were not determined by assay-based typing.

Whole blood was collected in K2EDTA tubes by collaborating institutions according to the institutions' own protocols. For TCRbeta analysis, collaborators shipped samples in one of three forms: frozen whole blood, isolated PBMCs, or DNA extracted from either of those sample types. The CDR3 spans 17 residues, from the cysteine through the phenylalanine. Just the 51-base CDR3 DNA is kept, in frame starting at base 1. A distance of 18 bases separates the germline ends of V and J, which lose 0 bases and 4 bases respectively. The germline V gene supplies CDR1 SNHLY and CDR2 FYNNEI. The paper's findings and limits, for the study overall: Clinical and demographic metadata were provided uncurated, with the amount varying by source and participant.

The immunoSEQ Assay, a bias-controlled multiplex PCR, was used to amplify TCRbeta CDR3 regions from genomic DNA. The authors processed their data as follows. The number of nucleated cells in each sample was estimated from the amplification of reference gene primers within the assay. To quantify the absolute abundance of each unique TCRbeta CDR3 rearrangement, sequence reads were collapsed and filtered. Productive Simpson clonality was computed per sample as the square root of Simpson's diversity index over productive rearrangements. TCRdb took this table from immuneACCESS and kept in-frame rearrangements with V and J called. Such tables lack part of the clones; where checked against another copy, unresolved V genes explain under half of the gap, and the rest is unexplained. Clone size and V and J calls were adopted from that table, with D and trimming inferred from the DNA. The sample table records about 200,000 clones; 83% of these occur just once. The top ten hold approximately 7.4% of the sample.

In the case of this clone: It has no known antigen specificity. The record has no base qualities; no much larger clone is one base away.

The sequence derives from a woman aged 50 to 60 with acute or convalescent COVID-19. The sequence joins TRBV2 to TRBJ1-1; the best D guess is TRBD1, with 5 bases matching. Sequencing was done on a sample of peripheral blood. The CDR3 loop reads CASSEARGSRRFTEAFF. The sequenced DNA is TGTGCCAGCAGTGAAGCGCGGGGCAGCCGGAGGTTCACTGAAGCTTTCTTT. This CDR3, with the reference TRBV2 and TRBJ1-1 proteins standing in past its ends, gives the full variable domain EPEVTQTPSHQVTQMGQEVILRCVPISNHLYFYWYRQILGQKVEFLVSFYNNEISEKSEIFDDQFSVERPDGSNFTLKIRSTKLEDSAMYFCASSEARGSRRFTEAFFGQGTRLTVV.